This entry concerns a single T cell receptor (beta chain). Its antigen is unidentified. This entry is derived from a study of T cell responses to AZD1222 COVID-19 vaccine. Findings and caveats of the study: Unmutated regions of variants are reportedly targeted by nearly half of spike-specific TCRs. Compared with day 0, the breadth and depth of the Spike-specific TCR repertoire rose significantly after two doses of AZD1222. The donors showed a predominance of white British ancestry and of females, with possible underestimation of clonal diversity.

The table came from immunoSEQ multiplex PCR; TCRdb's copy has only in-frame clones and leaves some out. The repertoire consists of about 120,000 clones, with roughly nine tenths occurring once and the leading ten covering 4% to 5.5%. V lost 11 bases and J lost 4, with 11 bases in between. Germline CDR1 reads MDHEN; CDR2 reads SYDVKM. The CDR3 runs to 12 residues. The chain joins TRBV28 to TRBJ1-4; D possibly corresponds to TRBD1 (6 bases). The receptor comes from an adult in good health. The source material was peripheral blood, sampled on day 0 of AZD1222 vaccination. The CDR3 DNA follows: TGTGCCGCGACAGGTCTTAATGAAAAACTGTTTTTT. It specifies CAATGLNEKLFF.